This entry concerns a single T cell receptor (beta chain). The antigen is unknown. Control samples came 1 year after myeloablative marrow transplants with methotrexate plus calcineurin inhibitor. V lost 5 bases and J 2 bases, leaving 15 bases between the germline ends. This CDR3 spans 16 amino acids. CDR1 is MGHDK, CDR2 SYGVNS, per germline. The sample belongs to a study of T cells after posttransplantation cyclophosphamide. Study outcomes and limitations: TRB overlap between skin or GI tissue T cells and blood was limited. TRB clonality was highly associated with recipient CMV seropositivity and reactivation. Donor CD8+ memory clones often dominated recipient blood repertoires at later times.

Some clones are missing from TCRdb's copy, which holds only in-frame ones; the method was immunoSEQ multiplex PCR. The sample has roughly 23,000 clones, roughly 90% seen once; the top ten hold around 8%. This TCR came from a female patient in her 50s who received an allogeneic stem cell transplant from an unrelated donor, was CMV-positive, and had chronic GVHD only. Some T cells may arise from the graft donor. The sample here was PBMCs, taken after an allogeneic stem cell transplant with a calcineurin inhibitor and methotrexate. The gene calls are TRBV25-1 and TRBJ1-4; D ambiguous. The DNA of the CDR3 is TGTGCCAGCAGTACCCGGGCCGCGGGGACTAATGAAAAACTGTTTTTT. It yields the protein CASSTRAAGTNEKLFF.